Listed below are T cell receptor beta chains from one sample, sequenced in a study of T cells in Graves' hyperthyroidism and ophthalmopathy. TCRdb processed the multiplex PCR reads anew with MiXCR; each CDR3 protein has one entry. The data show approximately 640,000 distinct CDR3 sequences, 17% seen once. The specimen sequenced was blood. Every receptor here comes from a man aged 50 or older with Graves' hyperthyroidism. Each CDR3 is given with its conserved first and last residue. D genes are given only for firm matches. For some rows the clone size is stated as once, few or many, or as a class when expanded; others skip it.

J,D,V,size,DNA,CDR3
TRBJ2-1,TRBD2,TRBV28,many,TGTGCCAGCAAGCGGGATTCCTACAATGAGCAGTTCTTC,CASKRDSYNEQFF
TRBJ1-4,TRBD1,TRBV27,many,TGTGCCAGCACCCGGTCGCACAGGGGCCTGGAATTCCCAAAACTGTTTTTT,CASTRSHRGLEFPKLFF
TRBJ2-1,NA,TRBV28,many,TGTGCCAGCAGTTTATCTCCGGGGACCCATGAGCAGTTCTTC,CASSLSPGTHEQFF
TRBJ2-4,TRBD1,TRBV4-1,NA,TGCGCCAGCAGCCAATTTACCGGGACAGGGACGAACATTCAGTACTTC,CASSQFTGTGTNIQYF
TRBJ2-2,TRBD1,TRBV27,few,TGTGCCAGCCGAGACGTTTACAGGGGGCCCGGGGAGCTGTTTTTT,CASRDVYRGPGELFF
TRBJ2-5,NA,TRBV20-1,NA,TGCAGTGCCAGAACGCGGGGACCAGAGGAGGAGACCCAGTACTTC,CSARTRGPEEETQYF
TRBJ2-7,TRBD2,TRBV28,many,TGTGCCAGCAGTTTTCCGGGGTCTCCTAGCGGGAGCCACGAGCAGTACTTC,CASSFPGSPSGSHEQYF
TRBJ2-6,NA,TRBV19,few,TGTGCCAGTAGTATCGGCTTACCTGGGGCCAACGTCCTGACTTTC,CASSIGLPGANVLTF
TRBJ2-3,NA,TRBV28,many,TGTGCCAGCAGTTTGCCGGATACGCAGTATTTT,CASSLPDTQYF
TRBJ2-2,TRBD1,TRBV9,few,TGTGCCAGCAGCGGAACTACGACAGGGAGAGGGGTCGGGGAGCTGTTTTTT,CASSGTTTGRGVGELFF
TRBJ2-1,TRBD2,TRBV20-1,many,TGCAGTGCCCCGGGACTAGACTCCTACAATGAGCAGTTCTTC,CSAPGLDSYNEQFF
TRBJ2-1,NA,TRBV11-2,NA,TGTGCCAGCAGCTGGGCCTTCAATGAGCAGTTCTTC,CASSWAFNEQFF
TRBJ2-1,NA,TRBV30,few,TGTGCCTGGAGTGTTGGAGGGGTCGATGAGCAGTTCTTC,CAWSVGGVDEQFF
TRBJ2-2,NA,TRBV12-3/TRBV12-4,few,TGTGCCAGCAGGCCTTCAGGTACCTCCAACACCGGGGAGCTGTTTTTT,CASRPSGTSNTGELFF
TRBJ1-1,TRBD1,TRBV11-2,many,TGTGCCAGCAGCTCAAACAGGGGGCGCGGAACTGAAGCTTTCTTT,CASSSNRGRGTEAFF
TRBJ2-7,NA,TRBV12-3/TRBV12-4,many,TGTGCCAGCAGTGAAGGGGTGCACGAGCAGTACTTC,CASSEGVHEQYF
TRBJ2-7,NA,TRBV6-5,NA,TGTGCCAGCAGTTACATGCCGGTGGGCGAGCAGTACTTC,CASSYMPVGEQYF
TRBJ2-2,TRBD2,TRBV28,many,TGTGCCAGCAGCCATAGCGGGCCGAACACCGGGGAGCTGTTTTTT,CASSHSGPNTGELFF
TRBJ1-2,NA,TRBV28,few,TGTGCCAGCAGTAGTGACTATGGCTACACCTTC,CASSSDYGYTF
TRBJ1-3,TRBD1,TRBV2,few,TGCGCCAGCAGTGATGGGACAGGGGTCTCATATGGAAACACCATATATTTT,CASSDGTGVSYGNTIYF
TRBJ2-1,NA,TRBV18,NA,TGTGCCAGCTCTCAAGGACATCTCTACAATGAGCAGTTCTTC,CASSQGHLYNEQFF
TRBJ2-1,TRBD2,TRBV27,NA,TGTGCCAGCAGTTCCGCTAGCGGGAGATCCTACAATGAGCAGTTCTTC,CASSSASGRSYNEQFF
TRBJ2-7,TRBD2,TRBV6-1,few,TGTGCCAGCAGCGAACCGGGAGGTCACGAGCAGTACTTC,CASSEPGGHEQYF
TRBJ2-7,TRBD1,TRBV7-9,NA,TGTGCCAGCAGCCGTAACGACAGGGGCGAGCAGTACTTC,CASSRNDRGEQYF
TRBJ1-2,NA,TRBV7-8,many,TGTGCCAGCAGCCCTAGGGTCGGAGCCTATGGCTACACCTTC,CASSPRVGAYGYTF
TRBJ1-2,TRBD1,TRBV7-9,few,TGTGCCAGCAGCCGAGACAGGGAAGGCTACACCTTC,CASSRDREGYTF
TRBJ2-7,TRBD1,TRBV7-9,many,TGTGCCAGCAGCCGGGACAGGGGGGCCTACGAGCAGTACTTC,CASSRDRGAYEQYF
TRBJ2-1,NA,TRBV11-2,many,TGTGCCAGCAGCCTCCTTCGAGGGAGCTCCTACAATGAGCAGTTCTTC,CASSLLRGSSYNEQFF
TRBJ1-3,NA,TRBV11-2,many,TGTGCCAGCAGCCACCATATGGCAAACACTGGAAACACCATATATTTT,CASSHHMANTGNTIYF
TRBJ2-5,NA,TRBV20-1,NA,TGCAGTGCTAACCCGACAGGGCGAGGGGGGGAGACCCAGTACTTC,CSANPTGRGGETQYF
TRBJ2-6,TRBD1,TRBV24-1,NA,TGTGCCACCGGAGAGACAGGGTATCTCTCTGGGGCCAACGTCCTGACTTTC,CATGETGYLSGANVLTF
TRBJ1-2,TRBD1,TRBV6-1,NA,TGTGCCAGCAGGGAGGGACAGGGGGATGGCTACACCTTC,CASREGQGDGYTF
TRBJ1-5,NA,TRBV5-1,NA,TGCGCCAGCAGCTTGGACAGTTCCTGGCAGCCCCAGCATTTT,CASSLDSSWQPQHF
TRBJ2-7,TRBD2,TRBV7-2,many,TGTGCCAGCAGCGAAACTAGCGGGAGGGCCGGCGAGCAGTACTTC,CASSETSGRAGEQYF
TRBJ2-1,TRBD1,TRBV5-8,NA,TGTGCCAGCAGCTTGGGGACAGGGCTATCCTACAATGAGCAGTTCTTC,CASSLGTGLSYNEQFF
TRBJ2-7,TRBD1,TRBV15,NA,TGTGCCACCGGAACGGGACAGGGGATAGCCTACGAGCAGTACTTC,CATGTGQGIAYEQYF
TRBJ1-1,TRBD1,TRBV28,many,TGTGCCAGCAGTCCCAGGGGCAGGGGGAATACTGAAGCTTTCTTT,CASSPRGRGNTEAFF
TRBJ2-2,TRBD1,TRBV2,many,TGTGCCAGCACCACAAGCAGGGAAGGGGGCCAAGAGTCGAACACCGGGGAGCTGTTTTTT,CASTTSREGGQESNTGELFF
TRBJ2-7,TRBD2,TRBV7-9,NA,TGTGCCAGCAGCTCTCTAGCGGGCCCTTATGGGGGCTACGAGCAGTACTTC,CASSSLAGPYGGYEQYF
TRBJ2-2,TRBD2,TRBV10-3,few,TGTGCCATCAGTGTTGCTAGCGGGAATGGTGGGGAGCTGTTTTTT,CAISVASGNGGELFF